The 13 T cell receptor beta chains listed next were all sequenced from one sample in a study. Tregs were sorted as CD4+CD25+CD127-/low cells. TCRdb re-called the 5' RACE reads through MiXCR, storing one row per CDR3 protein. The top ten hold approximately 12% of the sample, which has about 12,000 distinct CDR3 sequences, approximately 50% seen once. The sample taken for sequencing was tumor-infiltrating Tregs sorted from the breast tumor. The receptors here all came from a female donor with breast cancer.

This chain joins TRBV11-2 and TRBJ2-5; D unresolved. The V and J ends lost 5 bases and 1 base respectively, with 11 bases between them. Germline V lookup: CDR1 SGHAT, CDR2 FQNNGV. This CDR3 has 14 residues. CDR3 sequence reads: CASSLGTLQETQYF. CDR3 DNA sequence: TGTGCCAGCAGCCTGGGTACTCTCCAAGAGACCCAGTACTTC.

The CDR3, as DNA: TGCGCCAGCAGCCAGGAGATCGGGACAGGCGGCGACTACGAGCAGTACTTC. Amino acid sequence: CASSQEIGTGGDYEQYF. The rearrangement links TRBV4-1 to TRBJ2-7, with 8 bases lining up with TRBD1. Per the germline V gene, CDR1 is MGHRA and CDR2 is YSYEKL. V lost 3 bases, J lost 3 bases, and 13 bases stayed unmatched. The CDR3 spans 17 residues.

In regard to this clonotype: The junction departs from the called germline gene at one end, perhaps through a read error. This sequence joins TRBV6-2 or TRBV6-3 and TRBJ2-7; D is ambiguous. The CDR3 covers 11 residues. Per germline, CDR1 MNHEY and CDR2 SVGEGT. The CDR3 nucleotides are TGTGCCAGCGGAAGAACCTACCAGCAGTACTTC. This codes for CASGRTYQQYF.

The chain combines TRBV30 with TRBJ2-1, with TRBD2 matching over 12 bases. V shed 3 bases, J shed 9 bases, and the junction held 15 bases outside the gene matches. The V gene's germline CDR1 is GTSNPN and CDR2 SVGIG (reference sequence). The CDR3 has 17 residues. The CDR3 sequence: CAWRNPLTSGRFGEQFF. The CDR3 DNA reads TGTGCCTGGAGAAATCCTCTGACTAGCGGGAGATTTGGTGAGCAGTTCTTC.

The CDR3 DNA follows: TGTGCCAGCAGCTTAGCAGGGACTAGCGTTGTCTACGAGCAGTACTTC. Amino acids: CASSLAGTSVVYEQYF. The chain carries TRBV7-8 and TRBJ2-7; 10 bases are a match to TRBD2. The germline CDR1 and CDR2 sequences are SGHVS and FQNEAQ. V lost 0 bases, J lost 3 bases, and 5 bases stayed unmatched. The CDR3 covers 16 residues.

V and J are TRBV12-3 or TRBV12-4 and TRBJ2-1, with 8 bases identical to TRBD2. The CDR3 is 13 residues long. Unmatched junction bases numbered 5, after V lost 7 bases and J lost 6 bases. CDR3 bases: TGTGCCAGCACCATTGGGACTAGCAATGAGCAGTTCTTC. This codes for CASTIGTSNEQFF.

V is TRBV11-3 and J is TRBJ2-3, with TRBD2 identical over 9 bases. The length of the CDR3 is 15 residues. CDR1 and CDR2 from the germline V gene are SGHNT and YENEEA. V gave up 8 bases and J gave up 0 bases; unmatched junction bases: 6. This chain's CDR3 is CASSASGTSTDTQYF. The DNA for the CDR3 is TGTGCCAGCTCGGCTAGCGGGACTAGCACAGATACGCAGTATTTT. The full variable domain, its missing parts supplied by reference TRBV11-3 and TRBJ2-3, is EAGVVQSPRYKIIEKKQPVAFWCNPISGHNTLYWYLQNLGQGPELLIRYENEEAVDDSQLPKDRFSAERLKGVDSTLKIQPAELGDSAVYLCASSASGTSTDTQYFGPGTRLTVL.

Comment on this clonotype: Its ends do not fully match the called genes, so a read error is possible. The rearrangement joins TRBV20-1 to TRBJ1-1; TRBD1 agrees at 11 bases. The length of the CDR3 is 14 residues. Germline CDR1 is DFQATT and CDR2 is SNEGSKA (reference sequence). CDR3 DNA: TGCAGTGCTCAGGGACAGGGGGTAAACGCAGAAGCTTCCTTT. Protein product: CSAQGQGVNAEASF.

The V call is TRBV20-1, the J call TRBJ2-1; D gene ambiguous. CDR1 and CDR2 from the germline V gene are DFQATT and SNEGSKA (reference sequence). The length of the CDR3 is 11 residues. Trimming shortened V by 3 bases and J by 9 bases, and 9 bases separated the two germline ends. The CDR3 nucleotides are TGCAGTGCTAGCGCCTTAACTGAGCAGTTCTTC. Its protein product is CSASALTEQFF.

The chain carries TRBV12-3 or TRBV12-4 and TRBJ2-4, with TRBD1 identical over 7 bases. V was pared by 7 bases and J by 7 bases, with 4 bases of the junction left unmatched. The CDR3 has 12 amino acids. The CDR3 protein is CASNLQGNIQYF. CDR3 coding DNA: TGTGCCAGCAACTTACAGGGGAACATTCAGTACTTC.

This chain connects TRBV27 to TRBJ2-2; 8 bases are a match to TRBD1. J lost 5 bases, V lost 3 bases, and 2 bases had no gene match. Germline loops: CDR1 MNHEY, CDR2 SMNVEV (reference sequence). The CDR3 has 14 residues. In nucleotides, the CDR3 is TGTGCCAGCAGTTTGAGACAGGGGACCGGGGAGCTGTTTTTT. Translation: CASSLRQGTGELFF.

This clonotype was counted between two and nine times. The J gene is TRBJ2-5, the V gene TRBV6-2 or TRBV6-3, with no clear D. Trimming left V 0 bases short and J 4 bases short, with 15 bases between. The CDR3 spans 16 residues. Per germline, CDR1 MNHEY and CDR2 SVGEGT. CDR3 nucleotides: TGTGCCAGCAGTTACTCGGGCTACCAAGAATCAGAGACCCAGTACTTC. It encodes CASSYSGYQESETQYF.

Regarding this clonotype: Its ends do not fully match the called genes, so a read error is possible. The chain combines TRBV7-7 with TRBJ2-3; D not resolved. CDR3 size: 15 residues. CDR1 and CDR2 (germline): SSHAT, FNYEAQ (reference sequence). The CDR3 DNA is TGTGCTAGCAGCCTCCGTGCTTGGGACACAGATACGCAGTATTTT. Its protein product is CASSLRAWDTDTQYF.